The 8 T cell receptor beta chains below come from one sample, sequenced in a study of T cell repertoires in cytomegalovirus infection. TCRdb ran MiXCR on the reads and lists one entry per CDR3 protein. The sample contains about 600,000 distinct CDR3 sequences, approximately 25% of which appear only once. Specimen: CD8+ T cells from PBMCs. The receptor source for this set is a human donor in good health (CMV status not recorded). Some clones in this sample may be carry-over from other donors' samples.

This clonotype showed up just a few times. The chain carries TRBV6-6 and TRBJ1-1, with D possibly matching TRBD1 (5 bases). The CDR3 length is 12 residues. Trimming cost V 8 bases and J 8 bases, with 15 bases left between them. The germline V gene has CDR1 MNHNY and CDR2 SVGAGI (reference sequence). The CDR3 reads CASREGPKEAFF. In DNA form, the CDR3 reads TGTGCCAGCCGTGAGGGGCCTAAAGAAGCTTTCTTT.

This clonotype was seen repeatedly, ten times or more. This chain connects TRBV11-3 to TRBJ2-1, with 7 nucleotides matching TRBD2. CDR3 length: 14 residues. With V trimmed by 0 bases and J by 7 bases, 3 bases remained unmatched. CDR1 and CDR2 from the germline V gene are SGHNT and YENEEA. This CDR3 reads CASSLDLGGNEQFF. The CDR3 DNA is TGTGCCAGCAGCTTAGATTTGGGAGGGAATGAGCAGTTCTTC.

This chain links TRBV10-3 with TRBJ2-1, with unresolved D. CDR3 length: 12 residues. CDR1 and CDR2 (germline): ENHRY, SYGVKD. V was pared by 7 bases and J by 11 bases, with 15 bases between. The CDR3 sequence: CAIMGQRNKQFF. CDR3 nucleotides: TGTGCCATCATGGGTCAGAGGAATAAGCAGTTCTTC.

This clonotype showed up just a few times. V usage is TRBV7-6 and J usage is TRBJ1-5; 8 nucleotides agree with TRBD1. With 6 bases clipped from V and 9 bases from J, the junction kept 7 bases outside the gene matches. This CDR3 region has 13 residues. Looked up from germline, CDR1 is SGHVS and CDR2 is FNYEAQ. The CDR3 sequence: CASSDRGRGPQHF. DNA of the CDR3: TGTGCCAGCAGTGACAGGGGCAGAGGGCCCCAGCATTTT.

The rearrangement uses TRBV10-3 and TRBJ2-7; 8 bases are a match to TRBD2. CDR1 is ENHRY, CDR2 SYGVKD, per germline. This CDR3 is built from 13 residues. The V segment lost 6 bases and the J segment 0 bases; nucleotides outside the gene matches: 1. The CDR3 sequence: CAIRAGDSYEQYV. The CDR3, as DNA: TGTGCCATCAGAGCGGGGGACTCCTACGAGCAGTACGTC.

At least ten counts were recorded for this clonotype. The DNA of the CDR3 is TGCGCCAGCAGGGCCGGGACAGGGGACACTGAAGCTTTCTTT. This translates into CASRAGTGDTEAFF. The chain carries TRBV5-1 and TRBJ1-1; the match to TRBD1 covers 10 bases. The length of the CDR3 is 14 residues. Germline CDR1 is SGHRS and CDR2 is YFSETQ. J lost 3 bases, V lost 5 bases, and 4 bases had no gene match.

This clonotype was observed a handful of times. The genes are TRBV29-1 and TRBJ1-1; D is unclear. The CDR3 is 12 amino acids. Germline lookup yields CDR1 SQVTM and CDR2 ANQGSEA. Trimming removed 6 bases from V and 4 bases from J, with 12 bases in between. The DNA for the CDR3 is TGCAGCGTCTGGGGAGGAGGCACTGAAGCTTTCTTT. Translation: CSVWGGGTEAFF.

This clonotype showed up many times. The chain is built from TRBV7-2 and TRBJ1-5; D gene ambiguous. The germline gives CDR1 SGHTA, CDR2 FQGNSA. V gave up 4 bases and J gave up 6 bases, with 10 bases separating them. The CDR3 is made up of 13 amino acids. CDR3 region: CASSSQTGQPQHF. The CDR3, as DNA: TGTGCCAGCAGCTCCCAGACTGGTCAGCCCCAGCATTTT.